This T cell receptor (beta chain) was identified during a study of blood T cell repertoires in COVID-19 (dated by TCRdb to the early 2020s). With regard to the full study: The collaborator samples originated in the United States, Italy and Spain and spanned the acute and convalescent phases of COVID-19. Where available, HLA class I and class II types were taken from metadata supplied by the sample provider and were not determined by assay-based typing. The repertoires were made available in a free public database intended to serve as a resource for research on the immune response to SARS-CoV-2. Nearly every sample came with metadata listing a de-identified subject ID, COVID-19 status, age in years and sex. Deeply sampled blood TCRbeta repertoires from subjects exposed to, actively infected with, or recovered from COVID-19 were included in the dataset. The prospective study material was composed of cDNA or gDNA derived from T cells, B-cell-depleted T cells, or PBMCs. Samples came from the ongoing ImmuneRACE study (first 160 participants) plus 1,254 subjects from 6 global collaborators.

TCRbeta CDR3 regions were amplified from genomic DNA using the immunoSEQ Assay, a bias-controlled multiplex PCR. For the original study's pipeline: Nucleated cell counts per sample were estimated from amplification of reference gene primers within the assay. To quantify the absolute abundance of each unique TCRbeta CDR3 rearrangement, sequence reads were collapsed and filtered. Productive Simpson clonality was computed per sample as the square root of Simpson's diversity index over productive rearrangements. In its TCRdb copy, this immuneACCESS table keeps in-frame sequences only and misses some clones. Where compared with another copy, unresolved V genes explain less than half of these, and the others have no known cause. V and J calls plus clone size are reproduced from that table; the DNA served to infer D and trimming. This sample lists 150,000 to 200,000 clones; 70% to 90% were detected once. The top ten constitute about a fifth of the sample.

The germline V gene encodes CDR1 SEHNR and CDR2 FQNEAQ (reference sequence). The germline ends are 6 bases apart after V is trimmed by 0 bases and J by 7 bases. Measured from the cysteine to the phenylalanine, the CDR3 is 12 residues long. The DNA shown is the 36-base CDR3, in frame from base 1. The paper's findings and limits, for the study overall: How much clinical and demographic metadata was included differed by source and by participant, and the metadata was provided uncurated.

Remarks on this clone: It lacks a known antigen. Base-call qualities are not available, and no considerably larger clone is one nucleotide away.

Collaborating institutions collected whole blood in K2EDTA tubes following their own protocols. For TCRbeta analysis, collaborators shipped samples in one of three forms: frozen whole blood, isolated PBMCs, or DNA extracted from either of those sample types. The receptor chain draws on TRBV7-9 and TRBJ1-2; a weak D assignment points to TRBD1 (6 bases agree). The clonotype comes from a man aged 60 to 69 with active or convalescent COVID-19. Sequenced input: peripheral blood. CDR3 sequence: CASSLAQGGYTF. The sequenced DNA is TGTGCCAGCAGCTTAGCACAGGGTGGCTACACCTTC.